A selection of T cell receptor beta chains follows, all from one sample in a study of Graves' ophthalmopathy and Graves' hyperthyroidism. TCRdb passed the multiplex PCR reads through MiXCR, listing each CDR3 protein once. This sample has 900,000 to 1,200,000 distinct CDR3 sequences, with 35% to 45% found just once. Sequencing was carried out using peripheral blood or thyroid tissue (not recorded which). The receptors stem from an adult man with Graves' hyperthyroidism. The CDR3 runs from the conserved cysteine through the conserved F or W. Each record gives: J gene, V gene, clone size, D gene, CDR3 DNA, CDR3 protein. D genes are given only for firm matches. Not all rows give a size; the values are once, few, many and, for expanded clones, a class.

>TRBJ1-6|TRBV7-8|many|TRBD1
TGTGCCAGCAGCCCTTACCGGGACAGAAATTCACCCCTCCACTTT
CASSPYRDRNSPLHF
>TRBJ1-1|TRBV13|NA|TRBD1
TGTGCCAGCAGCCCAAACCGGGACAGGGGGCCGAGCGCTGAAGCTTTCTTT
CASSPNRDRGPSAEAFF
>TRBJ2-7|TRBV2|many|NA
TGTGCCAGCAGTGAAATGGGGGACGAGCAGTACTTC
CASSEMGDEQYF
>TRBJ1-2|TRBV29-1|many|TRBD1
TGCAGCGTTGTACAGGGGGCGCCAGGTTTTGGCTACACCTTC
CSVVQGAPGFGYTF
>TRBJ2-6|TRBV5-1|NA|NA
TGCGCCAGCAGCTTGGGCCGGGGCGGGGCCAACGTCCTGACTTTC
CASSLGRGGANVLTF
>TRBJ1-1|TRBV6-5|NA|NA
TGTGCCAGCACTGAGGTGAGGGCGCGGACTGAAGCTTTCTTT
CASTEVRARTEAFF
>TRBJ1-5|TRBV10-3|many|NA
TGTGCCATCAGTGGGATTCTCAATCAGCCCCAGCATTTT
CAISGILNQPQHF
>TRBJ1-2|TRBV5-6|NA|TRBD1
TGTGCCAGCAGCGAACCCGGGACAGGGGTAGGTTATGGCTACACCTTC
CASSEPGTGVGYGYTF
>TRBJ1-5|TRBV9|many|NA
TGTGCCAGCAGCGCGACCGGGTCCCTATCGCCCCAGCATTTT
CASSATGSLSPQHF
>TRBJ1-6|TRBV7-9|many|NA
TGTGCCAGCAGCACCTCCTTGAGGGGCGCTTCACCCCTCCACTTT
CASSTSLRGASPLHF
>TRBJ1-5|TRBV19|many|TRBD1
TGTGCCACCAGGGGAGGGGGCGGTCAGCCCCAGCATTTT
CATRGGGGQPQHF
>TRBJ2-7|TRBV9|many|TRBD1
TGTGCCAGCAGCGTAAAGGGGGCGCCGGACGAGCAGTACTTC
CASSVKGAPDEQYF
>TRBJ1-5|TRBV19|NA|NA
TGTGCCAGTAGTCCGCTAGAAAGACAGGTAGAGATTTATAGCAATCAGCCCCAGCATTTT
CASSPLERQVEIYSNQPQHF
>TRBJ1-5|TRBV19|few|TRBD1
TGTGCCGGTACCCCGGGACAGACCCATCATCAGCCCCAGCATTTT
CAGTPGQTHHQPQHF
>TRBJ2-7|TRBV7-2|few|TRBD1
TGTGCCAGCAGCTTCTTCTCCGGGACAGGGGCGACGAACCCCTTGTACGAGCAGTACTTC
CASSFFSGTGATNPLYEQYF
>TRBJ1-4|TRBV7-8|NA|NA
TGTGCCAACAGAGGGTCCTTTCATGAAAAACTGTTTTTT
CANRGSFHEKLFF
>TRBJ2-5|TRBV7-9|NA|TRBD2
TGTGCCAGCAGCTTAGGGTTCGGGGGGCAAGAGACCCAGTACTTC
CASSLGFGGQETQYF
>TRBJ1-6|TRBV20-1|many|NA
TGCAGTGCTAGAGACCCAGGCGGGTCACCCCTCCACTTT
CSARDPGGSPLHF
>TRBJ2-7|TRBV11-2|few|TRBD2
TGTGCCAGCAGCTTTCCGGCTAGCGGGACCTACGAGCAGTACTTC
CASSFPASGTYEQYF
>TRBJ1-1|TRBV19|many|NA
TGTGCCAGTAGTATGGGATCCACTGAAGCTTTCTTT
CASSMGSTEAFF
>TRBJ1-6|TRBV10-3|many|NA
TGTGCCATCAGTGAGTCGGGCAGGGGAGATTCACCCCTCCACTTT
CAISESGRGDSPLHF
>TRBJ2-7|TRBV20-1|NA|NA
TGCAGTGCTAGAGGGCCAGGGAGTGGTTACGAGCAGTACTTC
CSARGPGSGYEQYF